This T cell receptor (beta chain) was obtained from a study of blood T cell repertoires in COVID-19. Across the study: Samples of COVID-19 (acute and convalescent) were obtained from the United States, Italy and Spain.

Original analysis: Reference gene primer amplification in the assay estimated nucleated cell counts. Some clones are missing from TCRdb's copy, which holds only in-frame ones; the method was immunoSEQ multiplex PCR. That table gives V, J and clone size, and the DNA gave D and trimming. The data hold 150,000 to 200,000 clones, with 85% to 90% observed a single time. Germline-derived CDR1 and CDR2 are SGHDT and YYEEEE. Deletions cut 1 base from V and 0 bases from J, with 10 bases between. The CDR3 extends over 15 amino acids. This clone was found a few times. The clonotype was recovered from a man aged 18 to 30 with active or convalescent COVID-19. Sequencing was carried out using peripheral blood. The V call is TRBV5-6, the J call TRBJ1-1; no firm D call. In DNA, the CDR3 is TGTGCCAGCAGCTTGAGGCGGGTTCTGAACACTGAAGCTTTCTTT. Translating it yields CASSLRRVLNTEAFF.